Each of the 2 T cell receptor beta chains below was sequenced from the same sample in a study of cytomegalovirus exposure and HLA in healthy donors. Both 60 Vbeta primers and 13 Jbeta primers went into the PCR. Using immunoSEQ multiplex PCR, the repertoire was profiled, and TCRdb retains in-frame clones only, with some absent. The sample has under 200,000 clones; 65% to 90% are singletons. The source material was PBMCs. Receptor source: a woman aged 45-65 years in good health and CMV-seronegative.

This chain uses TRBV7-9 with TRBJ2-2; 8 bases agree with TRBD2. Losses at the gene ends were 5 bases for V and 4 bases for J; bases not matched to a gene: 9. CDR1 and CDR2 (germline): SEHNR, FQNEAQ (reference sequence). This CDR3 region has 16 residues. CDR3 residues: CASSPTSGPITGELFF. CDR3 DNA sequence: TGTGCCAGCAGCCCTACTAGCGGCCCTATCACCGGGGAGCTGTTTTTT.

The V call is TRBV28, the J call TRBJ2-3; TRBD2 matches 12 bases. The CDR3 totals 16 residues. CDR1 is MDHEN and CDR2 is SYDVKM in the germline V gene. V lost 5 bases, J lost 0 bases, and 3 bases stayed unmatched. CDR3 protein: CASSPGTSGSTDTQYF. In nucleotides, the CDR3 is TGTGCCAGCAGTCCTGGGACTAGCGGGAGCACAGATACGCAGTATTTT.